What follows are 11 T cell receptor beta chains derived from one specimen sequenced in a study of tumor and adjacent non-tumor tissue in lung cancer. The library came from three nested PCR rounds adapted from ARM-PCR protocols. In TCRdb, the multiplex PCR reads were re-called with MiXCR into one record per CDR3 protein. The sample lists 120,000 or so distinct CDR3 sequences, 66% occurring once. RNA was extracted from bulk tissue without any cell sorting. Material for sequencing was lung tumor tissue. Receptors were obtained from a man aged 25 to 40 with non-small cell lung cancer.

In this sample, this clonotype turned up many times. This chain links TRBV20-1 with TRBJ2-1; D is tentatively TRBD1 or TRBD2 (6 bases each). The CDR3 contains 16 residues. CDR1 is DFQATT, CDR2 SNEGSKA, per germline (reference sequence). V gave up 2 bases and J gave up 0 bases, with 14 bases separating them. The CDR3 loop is CSARIQGGSSYNEQFF. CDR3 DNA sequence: TGCAGTGCTAGAATACAGGGAGGAAGCTCCTACAATGAGCAGTTCTTC.

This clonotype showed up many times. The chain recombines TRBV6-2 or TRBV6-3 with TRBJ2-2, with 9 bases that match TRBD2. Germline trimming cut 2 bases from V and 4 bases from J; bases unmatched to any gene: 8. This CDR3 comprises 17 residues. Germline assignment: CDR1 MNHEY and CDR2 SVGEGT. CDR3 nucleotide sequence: TGTGCCAGCAGTTACCCGAGTAGCGGGGGCATCACCGGGGAGCTGTTTTTT. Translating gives CASSYPSSGGITGELFF.

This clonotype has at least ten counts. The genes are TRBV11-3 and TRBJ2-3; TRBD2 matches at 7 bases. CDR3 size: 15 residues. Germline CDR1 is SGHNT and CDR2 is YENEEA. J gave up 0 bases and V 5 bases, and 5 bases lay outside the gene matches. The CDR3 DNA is TGTGCCAGCAGCCCGAATAGCGGGAGCACAGATACGCAGTATTTT. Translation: CASSPNSGSTDTQYF.

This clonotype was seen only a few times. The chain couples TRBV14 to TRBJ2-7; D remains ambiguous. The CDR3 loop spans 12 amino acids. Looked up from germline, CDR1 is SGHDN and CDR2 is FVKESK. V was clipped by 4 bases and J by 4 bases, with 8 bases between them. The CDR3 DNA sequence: TGTGCCAGCAGCCCCTCACCGTACGAGCAGTACTTC. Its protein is CASSPSPYEQYF.

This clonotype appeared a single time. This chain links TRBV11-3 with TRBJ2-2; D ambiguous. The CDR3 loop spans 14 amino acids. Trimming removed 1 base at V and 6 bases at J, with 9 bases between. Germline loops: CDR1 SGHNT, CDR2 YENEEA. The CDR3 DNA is TGTGCCAGCAGCTTAGGACCGGGCGCCGGGGAGCTGTTTTTT. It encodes CASSLGPGAGELFF. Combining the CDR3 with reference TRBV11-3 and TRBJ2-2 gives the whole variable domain EAGVVQSPRYKIIEKKQPVAFWCNPISGHNTLYWYLQNLGQGPELLIRYENEEAVDDSQLPKDRFSAERLKGVDSTLKIQPAELGDSAVYLCASSLGPGAGELFFGEGSRLTVL.

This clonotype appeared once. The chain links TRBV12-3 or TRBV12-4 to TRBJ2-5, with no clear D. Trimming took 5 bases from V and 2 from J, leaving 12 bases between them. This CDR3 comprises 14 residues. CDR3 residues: CASSVDVLQETQYF. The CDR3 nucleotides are TGTGCCAGCAGTGTAGATGTTTTACAAGAGACCCAGTACTTC.

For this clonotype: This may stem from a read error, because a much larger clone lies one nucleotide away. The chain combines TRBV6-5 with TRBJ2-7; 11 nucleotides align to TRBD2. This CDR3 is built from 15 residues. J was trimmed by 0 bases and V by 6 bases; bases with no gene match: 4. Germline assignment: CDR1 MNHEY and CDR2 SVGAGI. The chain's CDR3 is CASSTLAGVSYEQYF. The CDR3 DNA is TGTGCCAGCAGCACACTAGCGGGGGTCTCCTACGAGCAGTACTTC.

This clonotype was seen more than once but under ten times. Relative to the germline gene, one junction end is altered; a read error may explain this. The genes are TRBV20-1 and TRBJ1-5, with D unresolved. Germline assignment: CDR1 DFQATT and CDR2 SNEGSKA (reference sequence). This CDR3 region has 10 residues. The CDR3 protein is CNAGNQPQHF. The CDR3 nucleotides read TGTAATGCTGGGAATCAGCCCCAGCATTTT.

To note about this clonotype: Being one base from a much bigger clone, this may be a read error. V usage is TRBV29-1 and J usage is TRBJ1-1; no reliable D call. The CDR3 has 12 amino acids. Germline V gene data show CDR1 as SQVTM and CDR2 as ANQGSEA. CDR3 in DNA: TGCGGCACAAGGGAGGGAACTTCTGAAGCTTTCTTT. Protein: CGTREGTSEAFF. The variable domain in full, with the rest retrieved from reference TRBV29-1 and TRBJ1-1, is SAVISQKPSRDICQRGTSLTIQCQVDSQVTMMFWYRQQPGQSLTLIATANQGSEATYESGFVIDKFPISRPNLTFSTLTVSNMSPEDSSIYLCGTREGTSEAFFGQGTRLTVV.

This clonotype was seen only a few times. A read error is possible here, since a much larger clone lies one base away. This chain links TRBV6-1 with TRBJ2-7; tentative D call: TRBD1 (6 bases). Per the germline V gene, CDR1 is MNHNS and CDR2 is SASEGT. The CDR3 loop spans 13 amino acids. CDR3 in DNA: TGTGCCAGCAGTATGGAACAGGGTTACGAGCAGCACTTC. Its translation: CASSMEQGYEQHF.

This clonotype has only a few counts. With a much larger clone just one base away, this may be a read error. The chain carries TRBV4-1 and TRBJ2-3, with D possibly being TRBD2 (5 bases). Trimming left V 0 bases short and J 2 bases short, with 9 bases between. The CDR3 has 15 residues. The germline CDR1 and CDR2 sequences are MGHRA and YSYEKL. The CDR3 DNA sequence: TGCGCCAGCAGCCAAGATAAGCGGAACACAGATACGCAGTATTTT. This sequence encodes CASSQDKRNTDTQYF.